This is a list of T cell receptor beta chains from one sample in a study of T cell responses to AZD1222 COVID-19 vaccine. Measured with immunoSEQ multiplex PCR; TCRdb has only the in-frame clones, and not every one. This table holds roughly 120,000 clones, roughly 88% found once. Sequenced material: peripheral blood, taken on day 0 of MenACWY control vaccination. The source is an adult in good health. The CDR3 runs from the conserved cysteine through the conserved F or W. Where a row states a size, it is once, few, many or the class of an expanded clone; other rows omit it.

j_call: TRBJ1-1
v_call: TRBV28
clone_size: -
cdr3_aa: CASSPQVATEAFF

j_call: TRBJ1-2
v_call: TRBV7-2
clone_size: -
cdr3_aa: CASSLVGTGLANYGYTF

j_call: TRBJ2-7
v_call: TRBV7-9
clone_size: few
cdr3_aa: CASSLAGVAYEQYF

j_call: TRBJ1-5
v_call: TRBV10-3
clone_size: few
cdr3_aa: CAISLGGINQPQHF

j_call: TRBJ1-5
v_call: TRBV15
clone_size: -
cdr3_aa: CATSRGNQPQHF

j_call: TRBJ2-1
v_call: TRBV5-6
clone_size: few
cdr3_aa: CASWTSGYNEQFF

j_call: TRBJ1-2
v_call: TRBV6-5
clone_size: few
cdr3_aa: CASSSGGYGYTF

j_call: TRBJ2-1
v_call: TRBV14
clone_size: -
cdr3_aa: CASSQVGGLAGAGNEQFF

j_call: TRBJ2-7
v_call: TRBV27
clone_size: -
cdr3_aa: CASSSLVLREQYF

j_call: TRBJ2-3
v_call: TRBV28
clone_size: -
cdr3_aa: CASSLRTHFTDTQYF

j_call: TRBJ2-3
v_call: TRBV19
clone_size: -
cdr3_aa: CASSIRVTGTDTQYF

j_call: TRBJ1-3
v_call: TRBV9
clone_size: -
cdr3_aa: CASSVDTGGDTIYF

j_call: TRBJ1-5
v_call: TRBV6-5
clone_size: -
cdr3_aa: CASSTLEGAHQPQHF